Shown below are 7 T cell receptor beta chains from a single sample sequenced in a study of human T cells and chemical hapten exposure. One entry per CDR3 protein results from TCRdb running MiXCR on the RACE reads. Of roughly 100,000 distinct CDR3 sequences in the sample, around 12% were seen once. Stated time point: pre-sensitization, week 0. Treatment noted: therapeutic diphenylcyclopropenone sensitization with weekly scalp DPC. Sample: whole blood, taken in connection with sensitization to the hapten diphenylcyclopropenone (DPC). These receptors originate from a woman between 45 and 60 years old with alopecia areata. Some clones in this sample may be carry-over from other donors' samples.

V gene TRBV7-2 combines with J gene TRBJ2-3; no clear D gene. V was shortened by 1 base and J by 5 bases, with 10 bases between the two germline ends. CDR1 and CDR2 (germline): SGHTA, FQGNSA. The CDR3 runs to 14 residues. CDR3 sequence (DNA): TGTGCCAGCAGCTTAGTGACGTCCGGAGATACGCAGTATTTT. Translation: CASSLVTSGDTQYF.

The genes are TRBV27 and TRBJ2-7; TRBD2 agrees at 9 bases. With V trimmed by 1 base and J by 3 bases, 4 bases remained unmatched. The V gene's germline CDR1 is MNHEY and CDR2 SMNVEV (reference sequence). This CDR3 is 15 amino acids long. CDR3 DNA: TGTGCCAGCAGTTTATTTAGCGGGAGTCGCTACGAGCAGTACTTC. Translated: CASSLFSGSRYEQYF.

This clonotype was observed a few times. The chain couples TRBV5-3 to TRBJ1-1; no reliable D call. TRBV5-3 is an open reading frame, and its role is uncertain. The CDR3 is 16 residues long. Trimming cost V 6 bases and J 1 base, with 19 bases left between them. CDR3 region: CARIRELHRPNTEAFF. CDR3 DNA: TGTGCCAGAATAAGGGAGCTACACCGGCCGAACACTGAAGCTTTCTTT.

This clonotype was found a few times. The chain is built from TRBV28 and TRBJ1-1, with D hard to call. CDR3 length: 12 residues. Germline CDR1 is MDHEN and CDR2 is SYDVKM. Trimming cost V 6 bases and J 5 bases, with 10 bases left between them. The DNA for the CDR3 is TGTGCCAGCAGCCCCAGTAGGACTGAAGCTTTCTTT. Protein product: CASSPSRTEAFF.

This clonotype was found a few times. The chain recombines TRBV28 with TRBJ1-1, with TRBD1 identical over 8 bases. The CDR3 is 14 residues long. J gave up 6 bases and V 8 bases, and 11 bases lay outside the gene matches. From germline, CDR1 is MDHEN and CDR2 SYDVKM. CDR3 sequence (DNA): TGTGCCAGCCTTGCAGGGGGCGAGAGCTCTGAAGCTTTCTTT. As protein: CASLAGGESSEAFF.

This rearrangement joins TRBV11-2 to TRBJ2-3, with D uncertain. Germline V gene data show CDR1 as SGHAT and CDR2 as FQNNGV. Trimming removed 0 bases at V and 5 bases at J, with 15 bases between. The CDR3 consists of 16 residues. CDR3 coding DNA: TGTGCCAGCAGCTTAGATTCAGCCTCTTGGTTAGATACGCAGTATTTT. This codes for CASSLDSASWLDTQYF.

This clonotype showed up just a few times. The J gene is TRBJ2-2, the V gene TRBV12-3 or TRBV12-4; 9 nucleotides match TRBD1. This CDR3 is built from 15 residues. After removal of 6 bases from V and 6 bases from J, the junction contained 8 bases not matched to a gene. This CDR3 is CASRGQGSVPGELFF. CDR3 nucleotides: TGTGCCAGCAGAGGACAGGGGAGTGTTCCCGGGGAGCTGTTTTTT.